The rows below give T cell receptor beta chains drawn from one sample of a study of T cell responses to AZD1222 COVID-19 vaccine. Sequenced by immunoSEQ multiplex PCR; TCRdb stores in-frame clones only, minus some. The repertoire holds under 140,000 clones, with roughly nine tenths as singletons. This sample comprised peripheral blood, obtained on day 0 of AZD1222 vaccination. The receptors shown here come from an adult in good health. The CDR3 runs from the conserved cysteine through the conserved F or W. The D gene is left open where the match is weak. Some rows mark clone size as missing; the rest say once, few, many or name a class of expanded clone.

cdr3_aa: CASSIRGTGGITSNQPQHF; cdr3_nt: TGTGCCAGTAGTATCCGCGGGACAGGGGGGATCACTAGCAATCAGCCCCAGCATTTT; j_call: TRBJ1-5; clone_size: .; d_call: TRBD1; v_call: TRBV19
cdr3_aa: CASSSNTGTGATEAFF; cdr3_nt: TGTGCCAGCAGCTCAAACACCGGGACAGGGGCCACTGAAGCTTTCTTT; j_call: TRBJ1-1; clone_size: medium-sized; d_call: TRBD1; v_call: TRBV7-2
cdr3_aa: CASRFDRTRGEQYF; cdr3_nt: TGTGCCAGTAGGTTCGACAGGACGAGGGGCGAGCAGTACTTC; j_call: TRBJ2-7; clone_size: .; d_call: .; v_call: TRBV19
cdr3_aa: CASRTEREDSYNEQFF; cdr3_nt: TGTGCCAGCAGGACCGAGCGGGAGGACTCCTACAATGAGCAGTTCTTC; j_call: TRBJ2-1; clone_size: .; d_call: TRBD2; v_call: TRBV28
cdr3_aa: CASSRSGTGDEKLFF; cdr3_nt: TGTGCCAGCAGTCGATCAGGAACGGGAGATGAAAAACTGTTTTTT; j_call: TRBJ1-4; clone_size: .; d_call: .; v_call: TRBV5-4
cdr3_aa: CASSQELNTEAFF; cdr3_nt: TGTGCCAGCAGCCAAGAGTTGAACACTGAAGCTTTCTTT; j_call: TRBJ1-1; clone_size: .; d_call: .; v_call: TRBV14
cdr3_aa: CAWSNRGGTEAFF; cdr3_nt: TGTGCCTGGAGTAACCGGGGTGGCACTGAAGCTTTCTTT; j_call: TRBJ1-1; clone_size: .; d_call: .; v_call: TRBV30
cdr3_aa: CASSWTGTGYTF; cdr3_nt: TGTGCCAGCAGCTGGACAGGGACTGGCTACACCTTC; j_call: TRBJ1-2; clone_size: .; d_call: TRBD1; v_call: TRBV3-1/TRBV3-2
cdr3_aa: CASSFSGGGNTIYF; cdr3_nt: TGTGCCAGCAGTTTTTCAGGGGGCGGGAACACCATATATTTT; j_call: TRBJ1-3; clone_size: once; d_call: TRBD1; v_call: TRBV27
cdr3_aa: CASSQDRSEAFF; cdr3_nt: TGTGCCAGCAGCCAAGACCGGAGTGAAGCTTTCTTT; j_call: TRBJ1-1; clone_size: few; d_call: .; v_call: TRBV4-2
cdr3_aa: CASSQVGEQFF; cdr3_nt: TGTGCCAGCAGCCAAGTAGGAGAGCAGTTCTTC; j_call: TRBJ2-1; clone_size: .; d_call: .; v_call: TRBV3-1/TRBV3-2
cdr3_aa: CASRRQGALSEEGYTF; cdr3_nt: TGTGCCAGCAGAAGACAGGGGGCCCTTTCAGAAGAAGGCTACACCTTC; j_call: TRBJ1-2; clone_size: .; d_call: TRBD1; v_call: TRBV5-6
cdr3_aa: CASSPTQGWGYTF; cdr3_nt: TGTGCCAGCAGCCCTACACAGGGGTGGGGCTACACCTTC; j_call: TRBJ1-2; clone_size: .; d_call: TRBD1; v_call: TRBV5-4
cdr3_aa: CASSLVQGDPRNQPQHF; cdr3_nt: TGTGCCAGCAGCTTAGTACAGGGGGACCCCAGGAATCAGCCCCAGCATTTT; j_call: TRBJ1-5; clone_size: few; d_call: TRBD1; v_call: TRBV7-2
cdr3_aa: CASSVLAYGGNTIYF; cdr3_nt: TGTGCCAGCAGTGTCTTGGCCTACGGTGGAAACACCATATATTTT; j_call: TRBJ1-3; clone_size: .; d_call: .; v_call: TRBV2
cdr3_aa: CASSPRVVLDGNQPQHF; cdr3_nt: TGTGCCAGCTCACCCAGGGTGGTGTTGGATGGCAATCAGCCCCAGCATTTT; j_call: TRBJ1-5; clone_size: .; d_call: .; v_call: TRBV18
cdr3_aa: CASSRTSGSGYEQYF; cdr3_nt: TGCGCCAGCAGCAGGACTAGCGGGAGTGGGTACGAGCAGTACTTC; j_call: TRBJ2-7; clone_size: .; d_call: TRBD2; v_call: TRBV5-1
cdr3_aa: CASSPGTGGGGGYTF; cdr3_nt: TGTGCCAGCAGCCCCGGGACAGGGGGCGGTGGTGGCTACACCTTC; j_call: TRBJ1-2; clone_size: .; d_call: TRBD1; v_call: TRBV7-6
cdr3_aa: CASSLEPYNEQFF; cdr3_nt: TGTGCCAGCAGTTTAGAACCTTACAATGAGCAGTTCTTC; j_call: TRBJ2-1; clone_size: .; d_call: .; v_call: TRBV27
cdr3_aa: CASSQGTGRETQYF; cdr3_nt: TGTGCCAGCAGCCAAGGTACCGGAAGAGAGACCCAGTACTTC; j_call: TRBJ2-5; clone_size: .; d_call: .; v_call: TRBV3-1/TRBV3-2
cdr3_aa: CASSHRTGYDYEQYF; cdr3_nt: TGTGCCAGCAGCCATAGGACAGGGTACGACTACGAGCAGTACTTC; j_call: TRBJ2-7; clone_size: once; d_call: TRBD1; v_call: TRBV3-1/TRBV3-2
cdr3_aa: CSAGNPAEAFF; cdr3_nt: TGCAGTGCAGGTAATCCGGCTGAAGCTTTCTTT; j_call: TRBJ1-1; clone_size: .; d_call: .; v_call: TRBV20-1
cdr3_aa: CASPRRGQWDTEAFF; cdr3_nt: TGTGCCAGCCCCCGGAGGGGGCAATGGGACACTGAAGCTTTCTTT; j_call: TRBJ1-1; clone_size: .; d_call: TRBD1; v_call: TRBV2
cdr3_aa: CASSYSFNTKGSPLHF; cdr3_nt: TGTGCCAGCAGTTACTCTTTCAACACAAAGGGTTCACCCCTCCACTTT; j_call: TRBJ1-6; clone_size: .; d_call: .; v_call: TRBV6-7
cdr3_aa: CASSADRGPSGNTIYF; cdr3_nt: TGTGCCAGCAGCGCCGACAGGGGACCCTCTGGAAACACCATATATTTT; j_call: TRBJ1-3; clone_size: .; d_call: TRBD1; v_call: TRBV2
cdr3_aa: CASSFTTGSGYGYTF; cdr3_nt: TGTGCCAGCAGCTTCACGACAGGGAGCGGCTATGGCTACACCTTC; j_call: TRBJ1-2; clone_size: .; d_call: TRBD1; v_call: TRBV5-5
cdr3_aa: CASSFTGPEQYF; cdr3_nt: TGTGCCAGCAGCTTTACCGGGCCCGAGCAGTACTTC; j_call: TRBJ2-7; clone_size: .; d_call: .; v_call: TRBV5-6
cdr3_aa: CASRSGGGFTEAFF; cdr3_nt: TGTGCCAGCCGTTCCGGGGGGGGCTTCACTGAAGCTTTCTTT; j_call: TRBJ1-1; clone_size: .; d_call: .; v_call: TRBV2
cdr3_aa: CASSQDTVSDTQYF; cdr3_nt: TGTGCCAGCAGCCAAGATACAGTTTCAGATACGCAGTATTTT; j_call: TRBJ2-3; clone_size: .; d_call: .; v_call: TRBV3-1/TRBV3-2
cdr3_aa: CASSGGLGGYTF; cdr3_nt: TGTGCCAGTAGTGGGGGGCTTGGTGGCTACACCTTC; j_call: TRBJ1-2; clone_size: .; d_call: .; v_call: TRBV19
cdr3_aa: CASSSPTGYAEQYF; cdr3_nt: TGTGCCAGCAGCTCGCCGACAGGGTATGCCGAGCAGTACTTC; j_call: TRBJ2-7; clone_size: .; d_call: TRBD1; v_call: TRBV5-4